The clone carrying this T cell receptor (beta chain) was seen a few times. Sample time point: newly diagnosed GD, antithyroid drugs for less than 3 months. The authors made the TCR library using RNA they extracted from PBMCs. This sample stems from a study of regulatory T cells in long-lasting Graves disease. With 6 bases removed from V and 3 bases from J, the gap between germline ends came to 12 bases. Looked up from germline, CDR1 is SGHRS and CDR2 is YFSETQ. The CDR3 has 13 residues. Sequencing libraries for TCR beta were prepared with iRepertoire HTBI primers and Arm-PCR of CDR3 regions. TCRdb fed the multiplex PCR reads into MiXCR, producing one record per CDR3 protein. Counted here are about 320,000 distinct CDR3 sequences, 15% to 20% occurring once; the ten biggest clones make up about 40%.

The sample was peripheral blood mononuclear cells (PBMCs), taken at new diagnosis, from a patient treated with antithyroid drugs. This clonotype was obtained from a female donor with Graves disease. The chain uses TRBV5-1 and TRBJ2-5, with no clear D. The CDR3 DNA reads as TGCGCCAGCAAGCAGCCGGTGGAAGAGACCCAGTACTTC. Translated: CASKQPVEETQYF.